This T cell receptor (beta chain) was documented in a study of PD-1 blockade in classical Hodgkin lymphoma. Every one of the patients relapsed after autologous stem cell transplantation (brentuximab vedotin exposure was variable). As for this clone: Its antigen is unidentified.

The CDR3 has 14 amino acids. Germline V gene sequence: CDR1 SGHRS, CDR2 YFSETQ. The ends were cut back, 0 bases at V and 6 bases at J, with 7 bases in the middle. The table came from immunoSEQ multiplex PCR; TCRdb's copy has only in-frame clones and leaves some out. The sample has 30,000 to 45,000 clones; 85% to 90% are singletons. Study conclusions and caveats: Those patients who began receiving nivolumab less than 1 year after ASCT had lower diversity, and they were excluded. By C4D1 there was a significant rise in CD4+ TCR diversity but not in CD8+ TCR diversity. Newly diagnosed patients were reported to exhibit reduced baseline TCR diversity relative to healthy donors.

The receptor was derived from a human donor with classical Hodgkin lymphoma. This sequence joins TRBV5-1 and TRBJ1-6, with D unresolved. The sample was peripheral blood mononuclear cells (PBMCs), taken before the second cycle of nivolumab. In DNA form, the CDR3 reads TGCGCCAGCAGCTTGGAGCGCAGTAATTCACCCCTCCACTTT. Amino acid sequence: CASSLERSNSPLHF.